This TCR beta chain appears in the sequencing data of a study of T cells in localized non-small cell lung cancer. Overall study findings and caveats: The appearance of a median approximately 55 of the top 100 tumor clones was seen in adjacent lung. Tumor samples were not multi-region, leaving intratumor heterogeneity unexcluded. Longer overall survival was seen with higher T cell density measured in blood. Tumor trailed uninvolved adjacent lung in T cell clonality, which peaked there.

Trimming took off 5 bases at V and 5 bases at J, with 16 bases between the two ends. The length of the CDR3 is 15 residues. Germline CDR1 SGHTA, CDR2 FQGNSA. Concerning this clone itself: Its antigen is currently unknown.

Sequencing was performed with immunoSEQ multiplex PCR; in TCRdb, only in-frame clones are kept and a portion is missing. The data show approximately 20,000 clones, roughly 84% seen once. The V gene is TRBV7-2, the J gene TRBJ2-4; D may be TRBD2 (7 bases). The source of this sequence is a man aged 35-69 years with stage I lung adenocarcinoma. The sequencing here drew on peripheral blood, taken before any cancer treatment. CDR3 amino acids: CASSHAGEGENIQYF. CDR3 DNA sequence: TGTGCCAGCAGCCATGCCGGGGAGGGGGAAAACATTCAGTACTTC.